These 21 T cell receptor beta chains came from one sample sequenced in a study of CD8+CD57+ T cells in acquired aplastic anemia. The template for TCR beta VDJ and CDR3 sequence profiling was genomic DNA. Using its own MiXCR run on the reads, TCRdb lists one record per CDR3 protein. The top ten hold under 1.5% of the sample, which has over 250,000 distinct CDR3 sequences, approximately 58% seen once. Whoever was chosen for sequencing had shown CD8+CD57+ cell expansion by flow cytometry. The sequenced sample was sorted CD4+, CD8+, or CD8+CD57+ T cells (not recorded which) from PBMCs. These receptor sequences come from a human donor with aplastic anemia.

The gene calls are TRBV6-5 and TRBJ1-1, with D possibly matching TRBD1 (5 bases). The germline V gene encodes CDR1 MNHEY and CDR2 SVGAGI. Trimming pared 6 bases from V and 0 bases from J, leaving 14 bases between. The CDR3 totals 15 residues. The CDR3 sequence is CASRTGTRVNTEAFF. DNA of the CDR3: TGTGCCAGCAGAACCGGGACTAGGGTGAACACTGAAGCTTTCTTT.

There are many counts of this clonotype. This chain links TRBV5-4 with TRBJ1-1, with D possibly being TRBD1 (6 bases). CDR1 and CDR2 (germline): SGHNT, YYREEE (reference sequence). This CDR3 spans 14 amino acids. Trimming pared 2 bases from V and 1 base from J, leaving 9 bases between. CDR3 sequence reads: CASSLGGTNTEAFF. CDR3 bases: TGTGCCAGCAGCTTAGGGGGTACGAACACTGAAGCTTTCTTT.

On this clonotype: A much larger clone lies a single base off, so this may be a read error. The V call is TRBV18, the J call TRBJ1-6; D gene ambiguous. The CDR3 totals 17 residues. Germline V gene lookup returns CDR1 KGHSH and CDR2 LQKENI. The chain's CDR3 is CASSPPGASSHNSPLHF. For the CDR3, the DNA is TGTGCCAGCTCACCACCGGGCGCGAGCTCCCATAATTCACCCCTCCACTTT.

This clonotype was detected only a few times. V gene TRBV20-1 combines with J gene TRBJ2-2; D is possibly TRBD2 (7 bases). The CDR3 sequence is 18 residues long. Germline V lookup: CDR1 DFQATT, CDR2 SNEGSKA (reference sequence). V lost 0 bases, J lost 8 bases, and 25 bases lay in between. The CDR3 is CSARESRGGNSDAGELFF. Written as DNA, the CDR3 is TGCAGTGCTAGAGAGTCTAGGGGGGGGAATTCCGACGCGGGGGAGCTGTTTTTT.

To note about this clonotype: Its ends do not fully match the called genes, so a read error is possible. The V call is TRBV12-3 or TRBV12-4, the J call TRBJ1-2; possible D gene TRBD1, 5 bases. This CDR3 comprises 13 residues. The CDR3 sequence: CASSFIERGDHNF. The CDR3 DNA follows: TGTGCCAGCAGTTTTATAGAAAGGGGCGACCATAACTTC.

This clonotype appeared many times. V gene TRBV2 combines with J gene TRBJ1-2; D not resolved. This CDR3 has 13 residues. Germline V gene lookup returns CDR1 SNHLY and CDR2 FYNNEI. Trimming pared 5 bases from V and 4 bases from J, leaving 11 bases between. CDR3 DNA sequence: TGTGCCAGCAGTCTAGAGACTCTCTATGGCTACACCTTC. Translation gives CASSLETLYGYTF.

This chain joins TRBV7-2 and TRBJ2-7, with D tentatively TRBD2 (5 bases). CDR1 and CDR2 from the germline V gene are SGHTA and FQGNSA. The CDR3 sequence is 15 residues long. V was shortened by 7 bases and J by 2 bases, with 18 bases between the two germline ends. CDR3 DNA: TGTGCCAGCACAACACCTGCGGGTAACCCCTACGAGCAGTACTTC. This gives the protein CASTTPAGNPYEQYF.

This clonotype was counted ten times or more. V and J are TRBV29-1 and TRBJ1-1; maybe TRBD1 (6 bases). V shed 7 bases and J shed 0 bases, with 18 bases lying between them. This CDR3 has 15 amino acids. CDR1 and CDR2 from the germline V gene are SQVTM and ANQGSEA. CDR3 sequence (DNA): TGCAGCGCCGGAAGGGGGGGGCGATTGAACACTGAAGCTTTCTTT. Its translation: CSAGRGGRLNTEAFF.

CDR3: CASSFIGVGETQYF. The CDR3 nucleotides read TGTGCCAGCAGTTTCATAGGAGTTGGGGAGACCCAGTACTTC. V is TRBV6-5 and J is TRBJ2-5; no firm D call. The CDR3 is made up of 14 amino acids. Deletions cut 4 bases from V and 5 bases from J, with 14 bases between. Germline lookup yields CDR1 MNHEY and CDR2 SVGAGI.

This chain joins TRBV6-4 and TRBJ2-7; TRBD1 matches at 10 bases. Germline CDR1 is MRHNA and CDR2 is SNTAGT. Trimming cost V 6 bases and J 3 bases; bases outside gene matches: 8. CDR3 length: 15 amino acids. CDR3 loop: CASSEPGQGNYEQYF. The CDR3 nucleotides are TGTGCCAGCAGCGAACCGGGACAGGGGAACTACGAGCAGTACTTC.

J is TRBJ2-1 and V is TRBV5-1; D unclear. The CDR3 is 14 residues long. With 0 bases removed from V and 3 bases from J, the gap between germline ends came to 7 bases. Germline V gives CDR1 SGHRS, CDR2 YFSETQ. CDR3 nucleotide sequence: TGCGCCAGCAGCTTGGAAGTGAACTACAATGAGCAGTTCTTC. It encodes CASSLEVNYNEQFF.

This clonotype was recorded once. The V call is TRBV7-9, the J call TRBJ2-5; 8 nucleotides agree with TRBD2. The germline gives CDR1 SEHNR, CDR2 FQNEAQ (reference sequence). The CDR3 runs to 15 residues. Trimming removed 2 bases from V and 2 bases from J; junction bases left unmatched: 4. CDR3 sequence reads: CASSLSTSGQETQYF. CDR3 bases: TGTGCCAGCAGCTTAAGCACTAGCGGACAAGAGACCCAGTACTTC.

V and J are TRBV15 and TRBJ1-1; D is uncertain. The germline V gene has CDR1 LNHNV and CDR2 YYDKDF (reference sequence). The CDR3 runs to 15 residues. Trimming pared 1 base from V and 4 bases from J, leaving 13 bases between. Here the CDR3 DNA reads TGTGCCACCAGCAGAGGTCCCGCCGATGCCACTGAAGCTTTCTTT. Translating it yields CATSRGPADATEAFF.

The rearrangement links TRBV7-6 to TRBJ1-1; 7 nucleotides agree with TRBD1. Trimming at V came to 1 base and at J to 0 bases, leaving 5 bases not matched to a gene. Germline V lookup: CDR1 SGHVS, CDR2 FNYEAQ. CDR3 length: 16 amino acids. The CDR3 DNA is TGTGCCAGCAGCTTAGTCGGGACAGCCATGAACACTGAAGCTTTCTTT. It yields the protein CASSLVGTAMNTEAFF.

This clonotype was seen only a few times. This chain connects TRBV19 to TRBJ1-1, with unresolved D. Germline CDR1 and CDR2: LNHDA and SQIVND (reference sequence). This CDR3 comprises 14 residues. V lost 3 bases to trimming and J lost 0 bases, with 8 bases between them. The CDR3 is CASSIRQLNTEAFF. The CDR3, as DNA: TGTGCCAGTAGTATTAGGCAGCTGAACACTGAAGCTTTCTTT.

J is TRBJ2-5 and V is TRBV20-1; D might be TRBD1 (5 bases). V shed 3 bases and J shed 1 base, with 12 bases lying between them. The CDR3 runs 14 residues. CDR1 is DFQATT, CDR2 SNEGSKA, per germline (reference sequence). CDR3 region: CSASEQAIQETQYF. The CDR3 DNA follows: TGCAGTGCTAGTGAACAGGCTATCCAAGAGACCCAGTACTTC.

This clonotype was seen ten or more times. The chain uses TRBV20-1 and TRBJ2-2; D possibly corresponds to TRBD1 (5 bases). Trimming pared 6 bases from V and 1 base from J, leaving 9 bases between. Germline V gene sequence: CDR1 DFQATT, CDR2 SNEGSKA (reference sequence). The CDR3 is 13 amino acids. The CDR3 coding sequence is TGCAGTGCGCGTCAGGGGAACACCGGGGAGCTGTTTTTT. Translation gives CSARQGNTGELFF.

The chain couples TRBV10-3 to TRBJ2-7; 9 nucleotides line up with TRBD1. The CDR3 sequence is 15 residues long. Germline CDR1 reads ENHRY; CDR2 reads SYGVKD. The V and J ends lost 2 bases and 6 bases, in that order; junction bases with no gene match: 8. CDR3 in amino acids: CAISEPRDRVSEQYF. DNA of the CDR3: TGTGCCATCAGTGAGCCCCGGGACAGGGTCAGCGAGCAGTACTTC.

V and J are TRBV25-1 and TRBJ2-7; 8 positions match TRBD2. Germline assignment: CDR1 MGHDK and CDR2 SYGVNS. There are 17 residues in the CDR3. The V gene end was trimmed by 1 base and the J gene end by 7 bases; junction bases not matched to a gene: 15. The CDR3 is CASSESGGRGRSMEQYF. CDR3 bases: TGTGCCAGCAGTGAATCGGGGGGGCGGGGGCGGAGTATGGAGCAGTACTTC.

In DNA, the CDR3 is TGCAGTGCCAGCCGGGACGGGGACGACGAGCAGTACTTC. Residues: CSASRDGDDEQYF. V gene TRBV20-1 combines with J gene TRBJ2-7; tentatively, D is TRBD1 or TRBD2 (5 bases each). Trimming shortened V by 6 bases and J by 5 bases, and 17 bases separated the two germline ends. The germline CDR1 and CDR2 sequences are DFQATT and SNEGSKA (reference sequence). The CDR3 runs 13 residues.

V is TRBV24-1 and J is TRBJ2-2; tentative D call: TRBD1 (5 bases). Trimming took 5 bases from V and 4 from J, leaving 13 bases between them. The CDR3 contains 15 residues. Per the germline V gene, CDR1 is KGHDR and CDR2 is SFDVKD. CDR3 sequence: CATSGTGYGTGELFF. For the CDR3, the DNA is TGTGCCACCAGTGGAACAGGTTACGGCACCGGGGAGCTGTTTTTT.